A selection of T cell receptor beta chains follows, all from one sample in a study of cytomegalovirus exposure and HLA in healthy donors. Measured with immunoSEQ multiplex PCR; TCRdb has only the in-frame clones, and not every one. The table records over 85,000 clones, about 92% of them present only once. Sequenced: PBMCs. The receptors shown here come from a woman younger than 30 in good health and CMV-seronegative. The conserved cysteine and the conserved F or W are not part of the CDR3 here. Each record gives: V gene, J gene, CDR3 protein.

>TRBV29-1|TRBJ1-1
SVGGTLGRGEAF
>TRBV7-9|TRBJ1-2
ASSLSGGKNT
>TRBV10-3|TRBJ2-3
AISGDRAGADTQY
>TRBV5-1|TRBJ2-5
ASSLGSGGHQETQY
>TRBV5-4|TRBJ2-2
ASSLPRVGGELF
>TRBV5-4|TRBJ2-6
ASSGTGGAGANVLT
>TRBV6-5|TRBJ1-6
ASSLADRVNSPLH
>TRBV28|TRBJ1-5
AAGEPPQH
>TRBV19|TRBJ1-1
ASSPATPNRPEAF
>TRBV28|TRBJ1-1
ASSLWEGTEAF
>TRBV9|TRBJ1-6
ASSVAGGANSPLH
>TRBV29-1|TRBJ2-3
SVEAGGANTQY
>TRBV11-1|TRBJ2-7
ASSLGGTEYEQY
>TRBV6-4|TRBJ1-4
ASSEGQGNEKLF
>TRBV2|TRBJ1-5
ASSDAVLPQH
>TRBV18|TRBJ2-1
ASSPASGYNEQF
>TRBV30|TRBJ1-4
AWSVPHGRATNEKLF
>TRBV5-4|TRBJ1-2
ASSTTEHYGYT
>TRBV28|TRBJ2-1
ASRGREYNEQF
>TRBV10-3|TRBJ2-7
AMGTAPSYEQY
>TRBV7-2|TRBJ1-2
ASSTGQALYGYT
>TRBV29-1|TRBJ2-1
SVEAVREQF
>TRBV7-2|TRBJ2-2
ASSLVGARNTGELF
>TRBV9|TRBJ1-1
ASSVGGRNTEAF
>TRBV18|TRBJ2-5
ASSPPGSQETQY
>TRBV6-5|TRBJ1-2
ASSYSGQGGYT
>TRBV15|TRBJ2-7
ATSGLAGDTYEQY
>TRBV7-3|TRBJ2-5
ASSPTGLQETQY
>TRBV6-5|TRBJ2-1
ASSYSASSYNEQF
>TRBV2|TRBJ2-7
ASSALAGLSKQY
>TRBV7-9|TRBJ2-1
ASSLGGGRANEQF
>TRBV7-3|TRBJ2-7
ASSFPERGGGYEQY
>TRBV4-1|TRBJ2-4
ASSQEGRGAKNIQY
>TRBV27|TRBJ1-1
ASSWARGTEAF
>TRBV6-5|TRBJ1-1
ASSALTGNTEAF
>TRBV6-6|TRBJ1-5
ASSYNRVSNQPQH
>TRBV7-9|TRBJ1-4
ASSSPGQGNEKLF
>TRBV7-7|TRBJ2-1
ASSPTTGSSYNEQF
>TRBV19|TRBJ1-5
ASSGNQPQH
>TRBV4-1|TRBJ1-1
ASSRVGEPNTEAF
>TRBV4-1|TRBJ2-1
ASSHSTGSSYNEQF
>TRBV7-9|TRBJ1-2
ASSADLGGNYGYT
>TRBV27|TRBJ2-2
ASNRDKLGGELF
>TRBV7-9|TRBJ2-7
ASSGPTVYEQY
>TRBV7-9|TRBJ2-5
ASSLLAGGKTQY
>TRBV4-3|TRBJ1-6
ASSQYRNLSPLH
>TRBV19|TRBJ1-1
ASSGGGLTEAF
>TRBV7-8|TRBJ2-7
ASSLAREVSYEQY
>TRBV9|TRBJ2-1
ASSVLASGGAAYNEQF